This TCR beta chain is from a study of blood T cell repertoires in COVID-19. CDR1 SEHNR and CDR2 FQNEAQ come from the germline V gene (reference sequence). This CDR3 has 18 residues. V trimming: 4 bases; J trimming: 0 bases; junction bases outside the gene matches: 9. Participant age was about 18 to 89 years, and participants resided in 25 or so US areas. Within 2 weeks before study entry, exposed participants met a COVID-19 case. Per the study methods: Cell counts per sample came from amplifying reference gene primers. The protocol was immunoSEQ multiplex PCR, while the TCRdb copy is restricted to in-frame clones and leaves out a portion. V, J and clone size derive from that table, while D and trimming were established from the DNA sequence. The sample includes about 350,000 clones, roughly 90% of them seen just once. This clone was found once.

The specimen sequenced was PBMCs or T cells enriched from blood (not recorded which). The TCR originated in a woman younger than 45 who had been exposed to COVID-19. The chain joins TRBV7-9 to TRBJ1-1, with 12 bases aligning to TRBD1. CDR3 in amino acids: CASSWLAGQGAMNTEAFF. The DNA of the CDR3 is TGTGCCAGCAGCTGGTTGGCGGGACAGGGGGCAATGAACACTGAAGCTTTCTTT.